The rows below give T cell receptor beta chains drawn from one sample of a study of blood T cell repertoires in COVID-19. Repertoires were generated with immunoSEQ multiplex PCR, while TCRdb's copy carries only in-frame clones and drops some. The sample records over 80,000 clones, around 86% being singletons. Sequencing was performed on peripheral blood. These receptor sequences come from a man between 45 and 60 years old with acute or convalescent COVID-19. Each CDR3 is given with its conserved first and last residue. The order of the fields is V gene, clone size, CDR3 protein. A row's size may be missing; if present it is once, few, many or a size class.

V gene: TRBV9
clone size: NA
CDR3 protein: CASSVLPGQGARNTIYF

V gene: TRBV19
clone size: NA
CDR3 protein: CASSIDFRLRGYTF

V gene: TRBV11-3
clone size: NA
CDR3 protein: CASEGGPSEQFF

V gene: TRBV2
clone size: once
CDR3 protein: CASKGVRNTEAFF

V gene: TRBV5-8
clone size: NA
CDR3 protein: CASSHRRTGQMNTEAFF

V gene: TRBV6-5
clone size: NA
CDR3 protein: CASSLGTVPSDTQYF

V gene: TRBV6-5
clone size: NA
CDR3 protein: CASSSHTRTEAFF

V gene: TRBV15
clone size: NA
CDR3 protein: CATSRTRRGMGTDTQYF

V gene: TRBV2
clone size: NA
CDR3 protein: CASSRRGPSSSNQPQHF

V gene: TRBV9
clone size: NA
CDR3 protein: CASSVGGGEGQPQHF

V gene: TRBV4-1
clone size: NA
CDR3 protein: CASSHPPGGTEAFF

V gene: TRBV9
clone size: NA
CDR3 protein: CASSYTSGRGVTDTQYF

V gene: TRBV14
clone size: NA
CDR3 protein: CASSRQGNEAFF

V gene: TRBV29-1
clone size: once
CDR3 protein: CSVEPRDGTGDLYGYTF

V gene: TRBV2
clone size: NA
CDR3 protein: CASSAGGYYGYTF

V gene: TRBV27
clone size: NA
CDR3 protein: CASSFRANYGYTF

V gene: TRBV7-2
clone size: NA
CDR3 protein: CASSPTGLPYEQYF

V gene: TRBV19
clone size: NA
CDR3 protein: CASSKEENYGYTF

V gene: TRBV2
clone size: once
CDR3 protein: CASQGGVANEKLFF

V gene: TRBV15
clone size: NA
CDR3 protein: CATSSSGSLDEQFF

V gene: TRBV5-1
clone size: NA
CDR3 protein: CASSRLAGYNEQFF

V gene: TRBV9
clone size: NA
CDR3 protein: CASSVGAVRGRVDTQYF

V gene: TRBV20-1
clone size: NA
CDR3 protein: CSASLGGNTGELFF

V gene: TRBV18
clone size: once
CDR3 protein: CASSPTGFNYGYTF

V gene: TRBV6-5
clone size: NA
CDR3 protein: CASRIGLAGGEQYF

V gene: TRBV18
clone size: NA
CDR3 protein: CASSPEQGLNTEAFF

V gene: TRBV9
clone size: NA
CDR3 protein: CASSVDLAAYNEQFF

V gene: TRBV7-2
clone size: once
CDR3 protein: CASSLGTRVETQYF

V gene: TRBV6-4
clone size: NA
CDR3 protein: CASSARTEGNYGYTF

V gene: TRBV2
clone size: NA
CDR3 protein: CASSEAGGGVYNEQFF

V gene: TRBV5-5
clone size: NA
CDR3 protein: CASSLAAAAYNEQFF

V gene: TRBV2
clone size: NA
CDR3 protein: CASTGTGREKLFF

V gene: TRBV15
clone size: NA
CDR3 protein: CATSSVMNTEAFF

V gene: TRBV4-1
clone size: NA
CDR3 protein: CASSPYGLFTDTQYF

V gene: TRBV14
clone size: NA
CDR3 protein: CASSQVKVTGGPDTQYF

V gene: TRBV6-6
clone size: NA
CDR3 protein: CASSQQPDTEAFF

V gene: TRBV5-1
clone size: NA
CDR3 protein: CASRGDRGTDTQYF